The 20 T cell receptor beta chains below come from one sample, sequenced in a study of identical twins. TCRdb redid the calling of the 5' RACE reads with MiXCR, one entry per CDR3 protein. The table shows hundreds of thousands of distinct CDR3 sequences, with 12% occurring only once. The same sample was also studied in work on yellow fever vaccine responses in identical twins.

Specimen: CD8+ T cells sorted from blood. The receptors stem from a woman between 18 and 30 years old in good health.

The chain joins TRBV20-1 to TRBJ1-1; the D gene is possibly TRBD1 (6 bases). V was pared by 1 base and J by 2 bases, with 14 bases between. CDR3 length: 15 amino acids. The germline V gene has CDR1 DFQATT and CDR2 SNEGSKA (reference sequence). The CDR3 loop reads CSARGLGTPNTEAFF. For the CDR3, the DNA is TGCAGTGCTAGAGGGTTAGGGACACCAAACACTGAAGCTTTCTTT.

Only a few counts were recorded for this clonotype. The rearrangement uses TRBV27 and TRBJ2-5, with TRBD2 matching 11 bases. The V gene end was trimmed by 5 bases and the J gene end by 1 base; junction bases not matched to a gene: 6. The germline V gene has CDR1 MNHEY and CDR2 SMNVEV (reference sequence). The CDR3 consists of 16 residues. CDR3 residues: CASSPTGLAAQETQYF. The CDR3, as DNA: TGTGCCAGCAGTCCTACGGGACTAGCGGCCCAAGAGACCCAGTACTTC.

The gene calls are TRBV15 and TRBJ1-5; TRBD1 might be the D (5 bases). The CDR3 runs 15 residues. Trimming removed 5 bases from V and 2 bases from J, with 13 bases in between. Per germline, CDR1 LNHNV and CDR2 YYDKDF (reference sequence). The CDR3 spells CATSGSRGGNQPQHF. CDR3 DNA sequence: TGTGCCACCAGCGGGTCCCGGGGCGGCAATCAGCCCCAGCATTTT.

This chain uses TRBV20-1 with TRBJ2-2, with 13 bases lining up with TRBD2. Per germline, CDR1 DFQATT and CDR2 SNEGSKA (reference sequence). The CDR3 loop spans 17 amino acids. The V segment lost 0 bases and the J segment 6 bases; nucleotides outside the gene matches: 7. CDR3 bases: TGCAGTGCTAGAGATAGCTACGGACTAGCGGGAGCCGGGGAGCTGTTTTTT. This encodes CSARDSYGLAGAGELFF.

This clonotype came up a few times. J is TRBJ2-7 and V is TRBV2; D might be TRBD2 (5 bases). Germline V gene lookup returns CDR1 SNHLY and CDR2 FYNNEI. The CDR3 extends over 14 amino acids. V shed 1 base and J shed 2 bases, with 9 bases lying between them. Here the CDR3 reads CASSEGGFTYEQYV. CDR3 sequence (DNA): TGTGCCAGCAGTGAAGGAGGGTTCACCTACGAGCAGTACGTC.

The CDR3 nucleotides are TGTGCCAGCCTGGGACTAGCGGGGGACACAGATACGCAGTATTTT. Its translation: CASLGLAGDTDTQYF. V and J are TRBV27 and TRBJ2-3; TRBD2 matches 14 bases. CDR3 size: 15 residues. Looked up from germline, CDR1 is MNHEY and CDR2 is SMNVEV (reference sequence). The J segment lost 2 bases and the V segment lost 8 bases, leaving 3 bases of the junction unmatched.

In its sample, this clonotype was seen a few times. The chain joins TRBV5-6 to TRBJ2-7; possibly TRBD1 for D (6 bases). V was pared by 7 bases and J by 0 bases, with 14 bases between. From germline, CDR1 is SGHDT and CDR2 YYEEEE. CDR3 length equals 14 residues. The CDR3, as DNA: TGTGCCAGCTTCCAGGGGTCAAGCTCCTACGAGCAGTACTTC. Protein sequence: CASFQGSSSYEQYF.

The CDR3 protein is CASSYSTSATQYF. The CDR3 coding sequence is TGTGCCAGCAGTTACTCGACTAGCGCGACCCAGTACTTC. The rearrangement links TRBV6-5 to TRBJ2-5, with 8 positions matching TRBD2. The trim removed 0 bases at V and 7 bases at J, leaving 1 base unmatched. The CDR3 spans 13 residues. The germline V gene encodes CDR1 MNHEY and CDR2 SVGAGI.

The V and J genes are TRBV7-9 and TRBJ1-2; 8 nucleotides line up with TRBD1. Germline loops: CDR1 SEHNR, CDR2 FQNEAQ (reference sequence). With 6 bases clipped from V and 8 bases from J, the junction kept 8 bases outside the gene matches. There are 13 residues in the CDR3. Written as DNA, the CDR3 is TGTGCCAGCAGAAAACAGACAGGGGACGGCTACACCTTC. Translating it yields CASRKQTGDGYTF.

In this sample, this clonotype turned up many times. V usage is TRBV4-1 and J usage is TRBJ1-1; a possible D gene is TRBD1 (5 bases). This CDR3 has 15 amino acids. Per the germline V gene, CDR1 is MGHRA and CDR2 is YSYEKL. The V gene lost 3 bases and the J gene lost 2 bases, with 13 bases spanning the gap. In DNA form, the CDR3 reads TGCGCCAGCAGCCAGGGTTCGGGGGGAAACACTGAAGCTTTCTTT. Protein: CASSQGSGGNTEAFF.

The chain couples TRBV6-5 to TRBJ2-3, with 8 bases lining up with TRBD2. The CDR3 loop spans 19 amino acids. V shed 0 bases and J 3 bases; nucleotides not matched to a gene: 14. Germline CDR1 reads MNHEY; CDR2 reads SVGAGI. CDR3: CASSYSFVLGLEKTDTQYF. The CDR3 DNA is TGTGCCAGCAGTTACTCTTTTGTTTTGGGACTAGAAAAGACAGATACGCAGTATTTT.

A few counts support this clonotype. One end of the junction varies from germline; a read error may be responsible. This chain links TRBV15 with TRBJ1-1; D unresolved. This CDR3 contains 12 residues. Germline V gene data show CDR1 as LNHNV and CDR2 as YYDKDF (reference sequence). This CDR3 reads CATSRLQDEAFF. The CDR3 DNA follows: TGTGCCACCAGCAGATTACAAGATGAAGCCTTCTTT.

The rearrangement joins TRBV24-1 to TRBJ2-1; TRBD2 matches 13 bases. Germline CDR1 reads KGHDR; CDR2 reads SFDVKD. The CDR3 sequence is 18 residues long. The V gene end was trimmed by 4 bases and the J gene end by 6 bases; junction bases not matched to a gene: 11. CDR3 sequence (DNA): TGTGCCACCAGTGACCCTGGACTAGCGGGAGTTCGCCTCAATGAGCAGTTCTTC. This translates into CATSDPGLAGVRLNEQFF.

The DNA for the CDR3 is TGTGCCAGCAGCCTGGAAGGGACAGACTATGGCTACACCTTC. This sequence encodes CASSLEGTDYGYTF. The chain employs TRBV5-6 and TRBJ1-2; 7 bases map to TRBD1. The CDR3 spans 14 residues. J was trimmed by 3 bases and V by 4 bases; bases with no gene match: 6. From germline, CDR1 is SGHDT and CDR2 YYEEEE.

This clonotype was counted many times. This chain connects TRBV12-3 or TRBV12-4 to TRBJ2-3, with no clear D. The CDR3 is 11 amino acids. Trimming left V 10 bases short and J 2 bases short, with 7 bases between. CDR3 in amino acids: CATADTDTQYF. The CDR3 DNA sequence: TGTGCCACCGCTGACACAGATACGCAGTATTTT.

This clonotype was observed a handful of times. The CDR3, as DNA: TGTGCCAGCAGCTTAAGTTGGGGCTCGGGCACTGAAGCTTTCTTT. It encodes CASSLSWGSGTEAFF. The chain recombines TRBV7-9 with TRBJ1-1; the D gene is possibly TRBD1 (5 bases). Trimming removed 2 bases at V and 4 bases at J, with 14 bases between. Per the germline V gene, CDR1 is SEHNR and CDR2 is FQNEAQ (reference sequence). The CDR3 runs 15 residues.

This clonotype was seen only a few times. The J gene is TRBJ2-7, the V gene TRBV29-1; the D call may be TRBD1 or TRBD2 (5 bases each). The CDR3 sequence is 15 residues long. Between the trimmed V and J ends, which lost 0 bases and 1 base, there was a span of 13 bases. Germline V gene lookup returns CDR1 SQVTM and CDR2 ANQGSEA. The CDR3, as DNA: TGCAGCGTTGAAGAGGGCAGGGAGTATTCCTACGAGCAGTACTTC. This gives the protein CSVEEGREYSYEQYF.

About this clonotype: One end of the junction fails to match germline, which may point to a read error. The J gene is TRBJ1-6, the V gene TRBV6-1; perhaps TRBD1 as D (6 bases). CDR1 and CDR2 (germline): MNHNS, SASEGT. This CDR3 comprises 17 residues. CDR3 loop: CASTESVGGFYNSPLHF. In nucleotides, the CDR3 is TGTGCCAGCACTGAATCCGTTGGGGGCTTCTATAATTCACCCCTCCACTTT.

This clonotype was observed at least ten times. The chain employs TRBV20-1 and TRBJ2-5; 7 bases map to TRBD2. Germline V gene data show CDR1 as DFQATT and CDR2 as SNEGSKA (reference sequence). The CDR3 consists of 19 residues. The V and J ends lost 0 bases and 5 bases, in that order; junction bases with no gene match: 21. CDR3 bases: TGCAGTGCTAGAGATAGGCTGGCTAGCGGAGACCTTATGTGGGAGACCCAGTACTTC. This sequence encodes CSARDRLASGDLMWETQYF.

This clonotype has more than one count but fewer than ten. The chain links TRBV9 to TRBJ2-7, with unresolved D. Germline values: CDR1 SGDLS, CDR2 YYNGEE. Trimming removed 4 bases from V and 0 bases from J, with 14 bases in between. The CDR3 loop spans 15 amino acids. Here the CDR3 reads CASSPFEYLSYEQYF. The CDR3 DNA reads TGTGCCAGCAGCCCCTTTGAATACCTCTCCTACGAGCAGTACTTC.